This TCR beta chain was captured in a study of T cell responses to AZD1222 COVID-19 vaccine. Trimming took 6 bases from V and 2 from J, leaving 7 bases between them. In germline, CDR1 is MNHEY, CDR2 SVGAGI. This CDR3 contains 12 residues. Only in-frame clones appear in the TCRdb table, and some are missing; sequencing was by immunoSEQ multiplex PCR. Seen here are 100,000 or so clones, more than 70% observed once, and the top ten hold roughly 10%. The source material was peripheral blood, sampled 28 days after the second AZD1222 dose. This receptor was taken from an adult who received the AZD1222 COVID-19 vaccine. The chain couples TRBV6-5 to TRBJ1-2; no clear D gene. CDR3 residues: CASRAENYGYTF. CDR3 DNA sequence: TGTGCCAGCAGAGCTGAGAACTATGGCTACACCTTC.